A selection of T cell receptor beta chains follows, all from one sample in a study of monozygotic twins with cystic fibrosis. The assay was immunoSEQ multiplex PCR, and TCRdb's table has in-frame clones only and misses some. Among fewer than 20,000 clones listed, approximately 96% were seen once. Sequenced material: blood. These TCRs come from a woman aged 25 to 39 with cystic fibrosis. Both conserved end residues are part of each CDR3. D genes are given only for firm matches. For some rows the clone size is stated as once, few or many, or as a class when expanded; others skip it.

j_call,v_call,clone_size,d_call,cdr3_aa,cdr3_nt
TRBJ1-1,TRBV4-1,-,TRBD1,CASSQDATGVGTEAFF,TGCGCCAGCAGCCAAGACGCTACAGGGGTGGGCACTGAAGCTTTCTTT
TRBJ2-3,TRBV9,-,TRBD1,CASNRDRGTDTQYF,TGTGCCAGCAACCGGGACAGGGGCACAGATACGCAGTATTTT
TRBJ1-1,TRBV2,-,-,CASRLSQNTEAFF,TGTGCCAGCAGACTAAGCCAGAACACTGAAGCTTTCTTT
TRBJ2-2,TRBV18,-,-,CASSPGALLRLNTGELFF,TGTGCCAGCTCACCAGGGGCCCTTTTAAGGCTGAACACCGGGGAGCTGTTTTTT
TRBJ1-1,TRBV5-1,-,-,CASSSEHGTEAFF,TGCGCCAGCAGCTCAGAGCACGGCACTGAAGCTTTCTTT
TRBJ1-1,TRBV13,-,-,CASSSGQLTEAFF,TGTGCCAGCAGCTCCGGACAGCTCACTGAAGCTTTCTTT
TRBJ1-2,TRBV7-9,-,-,CASSALDSANYGYTF,TGTGCCAGCAGCGCCCTTGACAGTGCTAACTATGGCTACACCTTC
TRBJ1-2,TRBV7-2,-,TRBD1,CASSAGQGFRGGYTF,TGTGCCAGCAGCGCCGGACAGGGATTTCGCGGAGGCTACACCTTC
TRBJ1-6,TRBV27,-,-,CASSFSFSPLHF,TGTGCCAGCAGTTTTTCTTTTTCACCCCTCCACTTT
TRBJ2-3,TRBV6-1,-,-,CASSEGAGTQYF,TGTGCCAGCAGTGAGGGCGCGGGTACGCAGTATTTT
TRBJ2-6,TRBV10-2,-,-,CASSPQEPGANVLTF,TGCGCCAGCAGTCCACAGGAGCCTGGGGCCAACGTCCTGACTTTC
TRBJ1-5,TRBV7-2,-,TRBD1,CASSSGGVNSNQPQHF,TGTGCCAGCAGTTCAGGGGGAGTGAATAGCAATCAGCCCCAGCATTTT
TRBJ1-5,TRBV28,-,TRBD1,CASQGGWGDQPQHF,TGTGCCAGCCAAGGGGGCTGGGGGGATCAGCCCCAGCATTTT
TRBJ2-5,TRBV10-3,once,TRBD2,CAISPSGGAQETQYF,TGTGCCATCAGCCCTAGCGGGGGGGCCCAAGAGACCCAGTACTTC